This entry concerns a single T cell receptor (beta chain). The target of this receptor is not known. Its CDR3 holds 15 amino acids, cysteine through phenylalanine. No DNA is listed. This sample was sequenced with a NextSeq 550. The Human TCR Profiling Kit (MiLaboratory) was used to make UMI-labeled 5' RACE TRB cDNA libraries. The full amount of extracted RNA was used for cDNA synthesis, and the full amount of resulting cDNA was used for PCR amplification. The libraries were made side by side, with each library going through the same number of PCR cycles. For the original study's pipeline: MIGEC and MiXCR extracted about 50,000 +/- 10,000 unique UMI-labeled TRB cDNA molecules per library, requiring at least two reads per UMI. An average of around 40,000 +/- 10,000 functional in-frame TRB CDR3 nucleotide clonotypes without stop codons was found per library. After downsampling to 5000 UMI-labeled TRB molecules per sample, diversity metrics such as normalized Shannon-Wiener and Chao1 were calculated in VDJtools. VDJtools was used to calculate clonotype-size-weighted physicochemical properties of the central five CDR3 residues, namely interaction energy, strength, volume and Kidera factor 4. TCRdb reprocessed the reads into one record per CDR3 protein sequence, lacking DNA. TCRdb, not the original authors, processed these V and J calls. The sample's clone listing holds some 140,000 distinct CDR3 sequences. The ten largest clones capture around 0.37% of the sample.

The record originates from a study of CXCR3-negative and CXCR3-positive naive CD8 T cells (dated by TCRdb to 2018 to 2020). Background on the whole study: In total, about 135 million TRB reads were obtained, or roughly 1.5 +/- 0.3 million reads per library. Data from 11 donors, pooled across two independent experiments, went into the diversity and physicochemical repertoire analyses. TRBV-TRBJ cluster analysis included naive subsets from about 5 donors and memory cells from 3 donors. Paper-wide results and their limitations: Because CXCR3 expression was partially decreased after cryopreservation, freshly isolated PBMCs were used for most assays. TRB CDR3s from CXCR3-positive naive cells showed higher hydrophobicity (lower Kidera factor 4), lower energy, and higher strength and volume indices than CXCR3-negative naive cells. Surface CD5, linked to self-reactivity in mice, was comparable between naive subsets; TCR interaction strength was therefore also inferred from TRB CDR3 physicochemical properties. Comparably high repertoire diversity was found in both naive subsets, whereas much lower repertoire diversity was found in memory CD8+ T cells. Within the same donor, TRBV-TRBJ usage looked similar between naive CXCR3-negative and CXCR3-positive cells, but memory cells had distinct patterns.

Each CD8+ T cell subset was flow-sorted in triplicate, with about 320,000 cells per subset placed directly into RLT lysis buffer. To exclude memory contaminants, naive CD8+ T cells were stringently defined as CD45RO-CCR7+CD27+CD95-. Peripheral blood mononuclear cells were isolated from buffy coats using standard density gradient centrifugation. A FACSAria III was used to flow-sort naive CD8+ T cells into CXCR3-negative and CXCR3-positive populations. Total RNA was extracted from sorted cells using an RNeasy Mini Kit. This clonotype was obtained from a human donor in good health. Some clones in this sample may be carry-over from other donors' samples. The chain employs TRBV12-3 or TRBV12-4 and TRBJ1-6. What was sequenced was naive CXCR3+ CD8+ T cells from blood. The sample's cell subset or site, from its label and the paper: CD45RO-CCR7+CD27+CD95- naive CD8+ T cells expressing CXCR3 (TNR3+). CDR3 protein: CASSLSGRKNSPLHF.